Each of the 29 T cell receptor beta chains below was sequenced from the same sample in a study of blood T cell repertoires in COVID-19 (dated by TCRdb to about 2020). The method was the immunoSEQ multiplex PCR assay. In its TCRdb copy, this immuneACCESS table keeps in-frame sequences only and misses some clones. Where compared with another copy, unresolved V genes explain less than half of these, and the others have no known cause. The sample has roughly 200,000 clones on record, roughly nine tenths of them singletons. The top ten hold 2.9% of the sample. Sequenced: peripheral blood. These receptors all come from a woman in her twenties or thirties with active or convalescent COVID-19.

The chain uses TRBV10-2 and TRBJ1-5; D ambiguous. Germline V gene sequence: CDR1 WSHSY, CDR2 SAAADI. The CDR3 spans 15 residues. Trimming shortened V by 6 bases and J by 0 bases, and 12 bases separated the two germline ends. DNA for the CDR3: TGCGCCAGCAGGGAAGCGGGGTATAGCAATCAGCCCCAGCATTTT. Encoded protein: CASREAGYSNQPQHF.

CDR3 DNA sequence: TGTGCCAGCAGTTGGGAGAGTCCAGGATACGAGCAGTACTTC. Translated: CASSWESPGYEQYF. The chain combines TRBV6-6 with TRBJ2-7; D might be TRBD2 (5 bases). Germline V lookup: CDR1 MNHNY, CDR2 SVGAGI (reference sequence). The ends were cut back, 4 bases at V and 4 bases at J, with 14 bases in the middle. CDR3 size: 14 residues.

The CDR3 is CASSARGTDYEQYF. The CDR3 DNA reads TGTGCCAGCAGCGCCCGCGGGACGGACTACGAGCAGTACTTC. The J gene is TRBJ2-7, the V gene TRBV9; D is possibly TRBD2 (6 bases). V was shortened by 3 bases and J by 3 bases, with 13 bases between the two germline ends. The CDR3 is 14 residues long. Germline CDR1 and CDR2: SGDLS and YYNGEE.

The gene calls are TRBV18 and TRBJ2-3, with 8 bases aligning to TRBD2. This CDR3 comprises 16 residues. V shed 3 bases, J shed 1 base, and the junction held 6 bases outside the gene matches. Germline V CDR1 and CDR2: KGHSH, LQKENI. The CDR3 loop reads CASSPTTGGRTDTQYF. The CDR3, as DNA: TGTGCCAGCTCACCTACAACGGGGGGGCGCACAGATACGCAGTATTTT. The whole variable domain, filled in from reference TRBV18 and TRBJ2-3, reads NAGVMQNPRHLVRRRGQEARLRCSPMKGHSHVYWYRQLPEEGLKFMVYLQKENIIDESGMPKERFSAEFPKEGPSILRIQQVVRGDSAAYFCASSPTTGGRTDTQYFGPGTRLTVL.

The rearrangement uses TRBV3-1 (or the pseudogene TRBV3-2) and TRBJ2-3, with a tentative D call TRBD2 (6 bases). Germline-derived CDR1 and CDR2 are LGHDT and YNNKEL (reference sequence). The length of the CDR3 is 18 residues. V lost 1 base, J lost 2 bases, and 19 bases lay in between. The CDR3 coding sequence is TGTGCCAGCAGCCAAGCCAGTCGGGGACTCTCCCCCACAGATACGCAGTATTTT. Amino acid sequence: CASSQASRGLSPTDTQYF.

This clone is a singleton in its sample. The chain uses TRBV15 and TRBJ2-3; TRBD1 aligns across 9 bases. The J segment lost 4 bases and the V segment lost 5 bases, leaving 10 bases of the junction unmatched. The germline CDR1 and CDR2 sequences are LNHNV and YYDKDF (reference sequence). The CDR3 sequence is 16 residues long. This CDR3 is CATSLQDRGWSDTQYF. The CDR3 coding sequence is TGTGCCACCAGCTTACAGGACAGGGGATGGTCAGATACGCAGTATTTT. The full variable domain, in which reference TRBV15 and TRBJ2-3 provide the parts outside the CDR3, is DAMVIQNPRYQVTQFGKPVTLSCSQTLNHNVMYWYQQKSSQAPKLLFHYYDKDFNNEADTPDNFQSRRPNTSFCFLDIRSPGLGDTAMYLCATSLQDRGWSDTQYFGPGTRLTVL.

The chain is built from TRBV7-8 and TRBJ2-3; 10 bases fit TRBD2. V dropped 5 bases and J dropped 1; count of bases not matched to a gene: 6. The CDR3 spans 16 residues. Per germline, CDR1 SGHVS and CDR2 FQNEAQ. CDR3 sequence (DNA): TGTGCCAGCAGCCCCCGGACTAGCGGAGGCACAGATACGCAGTATTTT. The encoded protein is CASSPRTSGGTDTQYF. Looking up the rest from reference TRBV7-8 and TRBJ2-3 gives the full variable domain: GAGVSQSPRYKVAKRGQDVALRCDPISGHVSLFWYQQALGQGPEFLTYFQNEAQLDKSGLPSDRFFAERPEGSVSTLKIQRTQQEDSAVYLCASSPRTSGGTDTQYFGPGTRLTVL.

This chain uses TRBV5-1 with TRBJ1-1, with D hard to call. This CDR3 region has 15 residues. Trimming left V 4 bases short and J 0 bases short, with 13 bases between. Germline CDR1 and CDR2: SGHRS and YFSETQ. CDR3 bases: TGCGCCAGCAGCCGCACTATCTCATTGAACACTGAAGCTTTCTTT. Protein: CASSRTISLNTEAFF.

The V gene is TRBV6-5, the J gene TRBJ2-2; 8 bases map to TRBD1. Trimming took 2 bases from V and 3 from J; bases not matched to a gene: 5. CDR3 length: 16 residues. CDR1 MNHEY and CDR2 SVGAGI come from the germline V gene. The CDR3 DNA reads TGTGCCAGCAGTTACCAAACAGGGGGTGACACCGGGGAGCTGTTTTTT. This codes for CASSYQTGGDTGELFF.

This rearrangement joins TRBV29-1 to TRBJ1-2; the match to TRBD1 covers 7 bases. From germline, CDR1 is SQVTM and CDR2 ANQGSEA. The trim removed 7 bases at V and 6 bases at J, leaving 5 bases unmatched. This CDR3 region has 11 residues. The CDR3 region is CSGLGQNGYTF. The CDR3 nucleotides are TGCAGCGGGCTGGGACAGAATGGCTACACCTTC.

This chain links TRBV5-8 with TRBJ2-3; D is perhaps TRBD1 (6 bases). There are 16 residues in the CDR3. V gave up 4 bases and J gave up 1 base, with 16 bases separating them. Germline CDR1 reads SGHTS; CDR2 reads YDEGEE. In nucleotides, the CDR3 is TGTGCCAGCAGCCCCGGTACAGGGTATCGCACAGATACGCAGTATTTT. Translating it yields CASSPGTGYRTDTQYF.

This clone was seen many times. The V and J genes are TRBV7-2 and TRBJ2-2, with 8 positions matching TRBD2. There are 17 residues in the CDR3. The V segment lost 1 base and the J segment 3 bases; nucleotides outside the gene matches: 7. Germline lookup yields CDR1 SGHTA and CDR2 FQGNSA. CDR3 DNA sequence: TGTGCCAGCAGCTTAGAAAGCTGGCGGGGGGACACCGGGGAGCTGTTTTTT. This sequence encodes CASSLESWRGDTGELFF.

The J gene is TRBJ2-2, the V gene TRBV3-1 (or the pseudogene TRBV3-2); 14 nucleotides align to TRBD2. Trimming cost V 3 bases and J 5 bases; bases outside gene matches: 5. The germline V gene has CDR1 LGHDT and CDR2 YNNKEL (reference sequence). The CDR3 runs to 17 residues. DNA for the CDR3: TGTGCCAGCAGCCAGGGACTAGCGGGAGAGAGGACCGGGGAGCTGTTTTTT. It yields the protein CASSQGLAGERTGELFF.

The genes are TRBV5-1 and TRBJ2-1, with D perhaps matching TRBD1 (6 bases). The V gene's germline CDR1 is SGHRS and CDR2 YFSETQ. The CDR3 spans 15 residues. The V and J ends lost 0 bases and 3 bases respectively, with 10 bases between them. The CDR3 bases are TGCGCCAGCAGCTTGGGACAGGCAAACTACAATGAGCAGTTCTTC. Translation: CASSLGQANYNEQFF. Full variable domain (missing parts from reference TRBV5-1 and TRBJ2-1): KAGVTQTPRYLIKTRGQQVTLSCSPISGHRSVSWYQQTPGQGLQFLFEYFSETQRNKGNFPGRFSGRQFSNSRSEMNVSTLELGDSALYLCASSLGQANYNEQFFGPGTRLTVL.

As regards this clone: The junction does not match germline at one end; this may be a read error. The chain uses TRBV4-1 and TRBJ2-7; maybe TRBD1 (6 bases). From germline, CDR1 is MGHRA and CDR2 YSYEKL. The CDR3 is 15 amino acids. The CDR3 DNA reads as TGCGCCCGCAGCCGCCGGGACACGGAGGCCTACGAGCAGTACTTC. Its protein product is CARSRRDTEAYEQYF.

The chain recombines TRBV5-6 with TRBJ1-2; 8 bases fit TRBD1. This CDR3 has 15 amino acids. Looked up from germline, CDR1 is SGHDT and CDR2 is YYEEEE. The J segment lost 4 bases and the V segment lost 0 bases, leaving 5 bases of the junction unmatched. The DNA for the CDR3 is TGTGCCAGCAGCTTGGAACCAGGGGGCTCCTATGGCTACACCTTC. It codes for CASSLEPGGSYGYTF.

The genes are TRBV5-4 and TRBJ2-1; TRBD2 matches 13 bases. The CDR3 sequence is 15 residues long. The germline gives CDR1 SGHNT, CDR2 YYREEE (reference sequence). The V and J ends lost 0 bases and 10 bases, in that order; junction bases with no gene match: 4. The CDR3: CASSLATSGRVEQFF. CDR3 nucleotides: TGTGCCAGCAGCTTGGCAACTAGCGGGAGGGTGGAGCAGTTCTTC.

This clone was picked up one time. This chain uses TRBV19 with TRBJ2-1; TRBD1 matches at 8 bases. The trim removed 2 bases at V and 10 bases at J, leaving 10 bases unmatched. From germline, CDR1 is LNHDA and CDR2 SQIVND (reference sequence). There are 15 residues in the CDR3. The DNA for the CDR3 is TGTGCCAGTAGTATAAAGGACAGGGCTAACTCCGAGCAGTTCTTC. This translates into CASSIKDRANSEQFF.

This sequence joins TRBV20-1 and TRBJ1-1; D not resolved. Trimming removed 3 bases at V and 4 bases at J, with 6 bases between. Germline values: CDR1 DFQATT, CDR2 SNEGSKA (reference sequence). The CDR3 loop spans 11 amino acids. The CDR3 protein is CSARSPTEAFF. In DNA form, the CDR3 reads TGCAGTGCTAGGAGCCCCACTGAAGCTTTCTTT.

The rearrangement uses TRBV27 and TRBJ1-2; 8 positions match TRBD1. The CDR3 consists of 15 residues. Germline values: CDR1 MNHEY, CDR2 SMNVEV (reference sequence). The trim removed 5 bases at V and 4 bases at J, leaving 9 bases unmatched. The CDR3 reads CASSPWDRRGYGYTF. CDR3 nucleotides: TGTGCCAGCAGTCCATGGGACAGGAGAGGCTATGGCTACACCTTC.

This chain links TRBV19 with TRBJ2-7, with TRBD1 matching over 9 bases. The CDR3 is 14 amino acids. After removal of 8 bases from V and 7 bases from J, the junction contained 12 bases not matched to a gene. Germline CDR1 reads LNHDA; CDR2 reads SQIVND (reference sequence). This CDR3 is CASGEGQGLGEQYF. The CDR3 region has the DNA TGTGCCAGTGGGGAGGGACAGGGCCTTGGTGAGCAGTACTTC.

The chain joins TRBV7-9 to TRBJ2-5; a possible D gene is TRBD1 (6 bases). Germline V gene sequence: CDR1 SEHNR, CDR2 FQNEAQ (reference sequence). This CDR3 is built from 15 residues. Trimming removed 6 bases from V and 4 bases from J, with 18 bases in between. The CDR3 bases are TGTGCCAGCAGAGCCGGGACAACCTACGTAGAGACCCAGTACTTC. This sequence encodes CASRAGTTYVETQYF.

This chain uses TRBV7-9 with TRBJ2-1; 9 bases are a match to TRBD2. Germline CDR1 is SEHNR and CDR2 is FQNEAQ (reference sequence). V lost 3 bases and J lost 6; bases outside the gene matches: 6. The CDR3 extends over 15 amino acids. CDR3 loop: CASSFSGRYSNEQFF. CDR3 bases: TGTGCCAGCAGCTTTAGCGGGAGATACAGCAATGAGCAGTTCTTC.

This clone was seen a few times. The V and J genes are TRBV28 and TRBJ2-2, with D tentatively TRBD1 (6 bases). In germline, CDR1 is MDHEN, CDR2 SYDVKM. Trimming left V 9 bases short and J 1 base short, with 9 bases between. CDR3 size: 13 residues. The CDR3 nucleotides read TGTGCCAGTGAACAGGGGAACACCGGGGAGCTGTTTTTT. Translation: CASEQGNTGELFF.

The chain recombines TRBV5-4 with TRBJ1-2; TRBD1 agrees at 7 bases. This CDR3 comprises 15 residues. The junction had 8 bases not matched to a gene; V was cut back by 0 bases and J by 6 bases. The V gene's germline CDR1 is SGHNT and CDR2 YYREEE (reference sequence). The CDR3 DNA reads as TGTGCCAGCAGCTTGGTTATAGGGGGCTTGGATGGCTACACCTTC. It specifies CASSLVIGGLDGYTF.

This chain connects TRBV2 to TRBJ2-3; 7 bases agree with TRBD2. V was pared by 1 base and J by 2 bases, with 9 bases of the junction left unmatched. There are 17 residues in the CDR3. The germline CDR1 and CDR2 sequences are SNHLY and FYNNEI. In DNA form, the CDR3 reads TGTGCCAGCAGTGAAGAAATAGCGGGCACCAACACAGATACGCAGTATTTT. As protein: CASSEEIAGTNTDTQYF.

This chain connects TRBV12-1 to TRBJ1-2; TRBD1 is the table's D call, not checked against the DNA. TRBV12-1 is a listed pseudogene. The CDR3 length is 17 residues. CDR3 sequence (DNA): TGTGCCAGCAGCTTAACAAAATCCAGGGGGCCGGACTATGGCTACACCTTC. Translation: CASSLTKSRGPDYGYTF.

The chain combines TRBV11-3 with TRBJ1-2; D call uncertain. Deletions cut 5 bases from V and 3 bases from J, with 7 bases between. This CDR3 is built from 12 residues. The germline gives CDR1 SGHNT, CDR2 YENEEA. The CDR3 protein is CASSKADYGYTF. CDR3 bases: TGTGCCAGCAGCAAGGCGGACTATGGCTACACCTTC. Full variable domain (remainder filled in from reference TRBV11-3 and TRBJ1-2): EAGVVQSPRYKIIEKKQPVAFWCNPISGHNTLYWYLQNLGQGPELLIRYENEEAVDDSQLPKDRFSAERLKGVDSTLKIQPAELGDSAVYLCASSKADYGYTFGSGTRLTVV.

This chain links TRBV27 with TRBJ2-7, with TRBD1 identical over 7 bases. The ends lost 4 bases at V and 2 bases at J; junction bases unmatched: 5. Germline values: CDR1 MNHEY, CDR2 SMNVEV (reference sequence). The CDR3 contains 14 residues. The CDR3 nucleotides read TGTGCCAGCAGTTCGGGGACAGTCACCTACGAGCAGTACTTC. This translates into CASSSGTVTYEQYF.